The clone carrying this T cell receptor (beta chain) appeared a few times. What it binds is unknown. The sample originates from a study of cytomegalovirus exposure and HLA in healthy donors. 13 Jbeta primers and 60 Vbeta primers were used for the PCR. Measured with immunoSEQ multiplex PCR; TCRdb has only the in-frame clones, and not every one. The repertoire holds roughly 200,000 clones, with roughly four fifths as singletons. Study-wide results and caveats: Most of the TCR beta V segments (in an earlier analysis) were productive either about 87% or about 30% of the time. Both high specificity and high sensitivity reportedly marked the classifier's diagnosis of cytomegalovirus status. Most CMV-associated TCR beta chains were later found to appear HLA-restricted.

With 3 bases clipped from V and 3 bases from J, the junction kept 5 bases outside the gene matches. CDR3 length: 15 residues. CDR1 and CDR2 from the germline V gene are LNHDA and SQIVND (reference sequence). V and J are TRBV19 and TRBJ2-7; TRBD1 agrees at 10 bases. The clonotype was recovered from a woman aged 40 to 50 in good health and CMV-seronegative. The specimen sequenced was PBMCs. This CDR3 reads CASSIRTGGVYEQYF. The DNA for the CDR3 is TGTGCCAGTAGTATCAGGACAGGGGGAGTCTACGAGCAGTACTTC. Filled out from reference TRBV19 and TRBJ2-7, the complete variable domain reads DGGITQSPKYLFRKEGQNVTLSCEQNLNHDAMYWYRQDPGQGLRLIYYSQIVNDFQKGDIAEGYSVSREKKESFPLTVTSAQKNPTAFYLCASSIRTGGVYEQYFGPGTRLTVT.